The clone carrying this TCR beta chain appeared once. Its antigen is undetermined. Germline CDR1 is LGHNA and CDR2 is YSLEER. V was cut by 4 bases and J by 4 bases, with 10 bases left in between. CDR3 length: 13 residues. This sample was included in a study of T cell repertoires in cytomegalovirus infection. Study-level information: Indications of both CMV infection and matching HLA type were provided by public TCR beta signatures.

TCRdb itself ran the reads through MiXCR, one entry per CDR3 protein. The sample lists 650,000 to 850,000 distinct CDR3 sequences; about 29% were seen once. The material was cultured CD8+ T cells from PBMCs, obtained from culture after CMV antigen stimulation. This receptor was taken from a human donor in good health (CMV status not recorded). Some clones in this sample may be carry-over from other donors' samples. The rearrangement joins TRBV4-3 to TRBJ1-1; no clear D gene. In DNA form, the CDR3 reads TGCGCCAGCAGCCCTACGGGGATCACTGAAGCTTTCTTT. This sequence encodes CASSPTGITEAFF.